Listed below are T cell receptor beta chains from one sample, sequenced in a study of cytomegalovirus exposure and HLA in healthy donors. Using immunoSEQ multiplex PCR, the repertoire was profiled, and TCRdb retains in-frame clones only, with some absent. The sample holds 35,000 to 40,000 clones; around 49% are singletons and the top ten take 6.2%. Sequencing was performed on PBMCs. The receptors were gathered from a middle-aged woman in good health and CMV-seropositive. Each CDR3 is given with its conserved first and last residue. Each record gives: clone size, CDR3 length, J gene, V gene, D gene, CDR3 DNA, CDR3 protein. D genes are given only for firm matches. Only some rows state a clone size, as once, few, many or a class for expanded clones.

clone size: .
CDR3 length: 13
J gene: TRBJ2-1
V gene: TRBV9
D gene: TRBD2
CDR3 DNA: TGTGCCAGCAGCGTAGGTCTAGTCCGGGAGGAGTTCTTC
CDR3 protein: CASSVGLVREEFF

clone size: .
CDR3 length: 16
J gene: TRBJ1-6
V gene: TRBV19
D gene: TRBD1
CDR3 DNA: TGTGCCAGTAGCCTTTACGGGGACAGCTATAATTCACCCCTCCACTTT
CDR3 protein: CASSLYGDSYNSPLHF

clone size: .
CDR3 length: 14
J gene: TRBJ2-1
V gene: TRBV30
D gene: TRBD1
CDR3 DNA: TGTGCCTGGAGAAGTGTGGACAGGTACAATGAGCAGTTCTTC
CDR3 protein: CAWRSVDRYNEQFF

clone size: few
CDR3 length: 14
J gene: TRBJ2-7
V gene: TRBV6-1
D gene: TRBD2
CDR3 DNA: TGTGCCAGCAAGTTCCTTGGGGCGGGGGTGGAGCAGTACTTC
CDR3 protein: CASKFLGAGVEQYF

clone size: .
CDR3 length: 14
J gene: TRBJ2-1
V gene: TRBV27
D gene: TRBD2
CDR3 DNA: TGTGCCAGCAGTACAACCGGGACTATCAATGAGCAGTTCTTC
CDR3 protein: CASSTTGTINEQFF

clone size: .
CDR3 length: 14
J gene: TRBJ2-7
V gene: TRBV12-1
D gene: .
CDR3 DNA: TGTGCCACCAGCCTCTGGCAGTTCTCCTACGAGCAGTACTTC
CDR3 protein: CATSLWQFSYEQYF

clone size: few
CDR3 length: 15
J gene: TRBJ2-3
V gene: TRBV10-3
D gene: TRBD2
CDR3 DNA: TGTGCCACCGGCACTTCTAGCGGGAGCACAGATACGCAGTATTTT
CDR3 protein: CATGTSSGSTDTQYF

clone size: few
CDR3 length: 16
J gene: TRBJ2-2
V gene: TRBV5-6
D gene: TRBD2
CDR3 DNA: TGTGCCAGCAGCAAGGGACTAGCGGGGACAACCGGGGAGCTGTTTTTT
CDR3 protein: CASSKGLAGTTGELFF

clone size: few
CDR3 length: 14
J gene: TRBJ2-2
V gene: TRBV9
D gene: TRBD2
CDR3 DNA: TGTGCCAGCACCCAAAGGGGACTACCGGGGGAGCTGTTTTTT
CDR3 protein: CASTQRGLPGELFF

clone size: few
CDR3 length: 18
J gene: TRBJ2-3
V gene: TRBV9
D gene: TRBD2
CDR3 DNA: TGTGCCAGCAGCGTTACTAGCGGGGGGGCCGGTGGCACAGATACGCAGTATTTT
CDR3 protein: CASSVTSGGAGGTDTQYF

clone size: .
CDR3 length: 15
J gene: TRBJ2-5
V gene: TRBV2
D gene: TRBD2
CDR3 DNA: TGTGCCAGCAGTGTCGTCGGGGGGGCCTCGGAGACCCAGTACTTC
CDR3 protein: CASSVVGGASETQYF

clone size: few
CDR3 length: 12
J gene: TRBJ2-3
V gene: TRBV19
D gene: .
CDR3 DNA: TGTGCCAGTAGTATAACTACAGATACGCAGTATTTT
CDR3 protein: CASSITTDTQYF

clone size: .
CDR3 length: 13
J gene: TRBJ1-1
V gene: TRBV5-4
D gene: .
CDR3 DNA: TGTGCCAGCAGCTTGGTGGGACAATCTGAAGCTTTCTTT
CDR3 protein: CASSLVGQSEAFF

clone size: few
CDR3 length: 15
J gene: TRBJ2-2
V gene: TRBV7-6
D gene: .
CDR3 DNA: TGTGCCAGCAGCCCAAGGGGACTGAACACCGGGGAGCTGTTTTTT
CDR3 protein: CASSPRGLNTGELFF

clone size: .
CDR3 length: 16
J gene: TRBJ1-4
V gene: TRBV14
D gene: .
CDR3 DNA: TGTGCCAGCAGCCAAGAAGGAGAGGGCCTTAATGAAAAACTGTTTTTT
CDR3 protein: CASSQEGEGLNEKLFF

clone size: .
CDR3 length: 11
J gene: TRBJ2-5
V gene: TRBV4-2
D gene: .
CDR3 DNA: TGTGCCAGCAGCCCCGGGGGGACCCAGTACTTC
CDR3 protein: CASSPGGTQYF

clone size: .
CDR3 length: 16
J gene: TRBJ1-6
V gene: TRBV7-2
D gene: TRBD1
CDR3 DNA: TGTGCCAGCAGCCCCTTGGACAGGGGATGGGATTCACCCCTCCACTTT
CDR3 protein: CASSPLDRGWDSPLHF

clone size: .
CDR3 length: 13
J gene: TRBJ2-4
V gene: TRBV30
D gene: .
CDR3 DNA: TGTGCCCTTGAACTAGCAGTAAAAAACATTCAGTACTTC
CDR3 protein: CALELAVKNIQYF

clone size: once
CDR3 length: 15
J gene: TRBJ2-3
V gene: TRBV4-1
D gene: .
CDR3 DNA: TGCGCCAGCAGCCAAGATGACAGATACACGGATACGCAGTATTTT
CDR3 protein: CASSQDDRYTDTQYF

clone size: .
CDR3 length: 14
J gene: TRBJ1-2
V gene: TRBV7-3
D gene: TRBD1
CDR3 DNA: TGTGCCAGCAGCTTAAGTCATCCAGGGGGTCCGTTCACCTTC
CDR3 protein: CASSLSHPGGPFTF

clone size: .
CDR3 length: 14
J gene: TRBJ2-7
V gene: TRBV6-1
D gene: .
CDR3 DNA: TGTGCCAGCACCCCGGATACAGTAACCTACGAGCAGTACTTC
CDR3 protein: CASTPDTVTYEQYF

clone size: .
CDR3 length: 13
J gene: TRBJ1-1
V gene: TRBV29-1
D gene: .
CDR3 DNA: TGCAGCATCTCACCCAGCGGGAACACTGAAGCTTTCTTT
CDR3 protein: CSISPSGNTEAFF

clone size: few
CDR3 length: 16
J gene: TRBJ2-1
V gene: TRBV5-1
D gene: TRBD1
CDR3 DNA: TGCGCCAGCGGGACTTCGACAGGGGGCTCCTACAATGAGCAGTTCTTC
CDR3 protein: CASGTSTGGSYNEQFF

clone size: .
CDR3 length: 19
J gene: TRBJ2-3
V gene: TRBV28
D gene: TRBD2
CDR3 DNA: TGTGCCAGCAGTCACAGTGTCCTTAGACTAGCGGGGGGGAAAGATACGCAGTATTTT
CDR3 protein: CASSHSVLRLAGGKDTQYF

clone size: few
CDR3 length: 14
J gene: TRBJ1-5
V gene: TRBV18
D gene: TRBD1
CDR3 DNA: TGTGCCAGCTCCCAGGGGGCGCGGAATCAGCCCCAGCATTTT
CDR3 protein: CASSQGARNQPQHF

clone size: .
CDR3 length: 15
J gene: TRBJ2-7
V gene: TRBV11-3
D gene: .
CDR3 DNA: TGTGCCAGCAGCAACAATGGGGGGTCCTCCTACGAGCAGTACTTC
CDR3 protein: CASSNNGGSSYEQYF

clone size: .
CDR3 length: 16
J gene: TRBJ1-3
V gene: TRBV11-2
D gene: .
CDR3 DNA: TGTGCCAGCAGCCCGCTCTGGACACTCACTGGAAACACCATATATTTT
CDR3 protein: CASSPLWTLTGNTIYF

clone size: .
CDR3 length: 13
J gene: TRBJ2-7
V gene: TRBV7-3
D gene: TRBD1
CDR3 DNA: TGTGCCAGCAGCAATGGACAGGGCTACGAGCAGTACTTC
CDR3 protein: CASSNGQGYEQYF